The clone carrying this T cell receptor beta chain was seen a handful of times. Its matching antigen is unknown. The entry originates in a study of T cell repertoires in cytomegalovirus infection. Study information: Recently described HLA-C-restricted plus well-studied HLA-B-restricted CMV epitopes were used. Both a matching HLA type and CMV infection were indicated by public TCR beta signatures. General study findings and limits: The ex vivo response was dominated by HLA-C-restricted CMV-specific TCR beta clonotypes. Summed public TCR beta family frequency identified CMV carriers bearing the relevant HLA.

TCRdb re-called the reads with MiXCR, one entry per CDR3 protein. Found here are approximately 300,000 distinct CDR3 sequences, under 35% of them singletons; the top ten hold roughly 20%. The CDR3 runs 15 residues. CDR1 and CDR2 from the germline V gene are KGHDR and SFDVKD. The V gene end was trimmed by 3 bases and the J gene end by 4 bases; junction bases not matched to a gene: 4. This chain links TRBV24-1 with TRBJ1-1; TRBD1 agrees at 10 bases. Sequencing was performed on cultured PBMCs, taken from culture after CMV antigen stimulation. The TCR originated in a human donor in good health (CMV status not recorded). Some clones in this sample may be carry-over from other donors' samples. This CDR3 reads CATSDPGQGSTEAFF. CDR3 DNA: TGTGCCACCAGTGATCCGGGACAGGGGAGCACTGAAGCTTTCTTT.